Listed below are T cell receptor beta chains from one sample, sequenced in a study of T cell responses to AZD1222 COVID-19 vaccine. Only in-frame clones appear in the TCRdb table, and some are missing; sequencing was by immunoSEQ multiplex PCR. The data contain 150,000 to 200,000 clones, about 91% of them singletons. Sequenced here: peripheral blood, sampled 28 days after the second AZD1222 dose. The receptors derive from an adult who received the AZD1222 COVID-19 vaccine. The CDR3 runs from the conserved cysteine through the conserved F or W. A D gene is named only where the DNA matches it firmly. Rows give clone size only sometimes, using once, few, many, or a class for an expanded clone.

15	TRBV4-1	.	.	TRBJ1-1	TGCGCCAGCAGCCAAACGGGACCTTGGGACCCTGAAGCTTTCTTT	CASSQTGPWDPEAFF
13	TRBV6-6	.	.	TRBJ2-3	TGTGCCAGCAGTTACGCTAGCACAGATACGCAGTATTTT	CASSYASTDTQYF
13	TRBV12-5	.	.	TRBJ1-2	TGTGCTAGTGGTTTGGGGGTCGGGAATGGCTACACCTTC	CASGLGVGNGYTF
15	TRBV5-4	.	.	TRBJ1-1	TGTGCCAGCAGCACTGGTGACGGAAGGAACACTGAAGCTTTCTTT	CASSTGDGRNTEAFF
15	TRBV7-2	once	TRBD2	TRBJ2-3	TGTGCCAGCAGCTTAGGTCTAGCGGGCACAGATACGCAGTATTTT	CASSLGLAGTDTQYF
14	TRBV4-1	.	.	TRBJ1-1	TGCGCCAGCAGCCAAGTGGGCAGGAACACTGAAGCTTTCTTT	CASSQVGRNTEAFF
15	TRBV7-9	.	TRBD1	TRBJ1-1	TGTGCCAGCAGCCTTCTCGGGACAGGGAAAACTGAAGCTTTCTTT	CASSLLGTGKTEAFF
10	TRBV20-1	.	.	TRBJ2-3	TGCAGTGCTAGGACCGATACGCAGTATTTT	CSARTDTQYF
14	TRBV29-1	.	.	TRBJ1-2	TGCAGCGTCTTAGGGAGGGGAACTAACTATGGCTACACCTTC	CSVLGRGTNYGYTF
15	TRBV29-1	.	.	TRBJ2-3	TGCAGCGCAGGTCAAGACAGGCGGGGCACAGATACGCAGTATTTT	CSAGQDRRGTDTQYF
12	TRBV30	.	TRBD1	TRBJ2-7	TGTGCCTGGGGGACAGGGGCTCACGAGCAGTACTTC	CAWGTGAHEQYF
17	TRBV5-1	.	TRBD1	TRBJ1-1	TGCGCCAGCAGCTATGGGACAGGGGGACCAATGAACACTGAAGCTTTCTTT	CASSYGTGGPMNTEAFF
12	TRBV7-2	.	.	TRBJ1-1	TGTGCCAGCAGCTGGGAGTTGACTGAAGCTTTCTTT	CASSWELTEAFF
14	TRBV5-6	.	.	TRBJ2-4	TGTGCCAGCAGCCCCACCGGGAGAGAGTGGGTGGCGTACTTC	CASSPTGREWVAYF
15	TRBV19	.	.	TRBJ1-1	TGTGCCAGTAGAGCGCGTGGGACACCGAACACTGAAGCTTTCTTT	CASRARGTPNTEAFF
13	TRBV11-2	.	.	TRBJ1-5	TGTGCCAGCAGCTTCGACAGTTCTCAGCCCCAGCATTTT	CASSFDSSQPQHF
12	TRBV3-1/TRBV3-2	.	.	TRBJ1-6	TGTGCCAGCAGCCAAGATTTAAGGGCCCTCCACTTT	CASSQDLRALHF
17	TRBV6-4	once	.	TRBJ1-2	TGTGCCAGCAGTGAGGTTTCTTGGACAGCGAACCTCTATGGCTACACCTTC	CASSEVSWTANLYGYTF
16	TRBV4-1	once	TRBD1	TRBJ1-1	TGCGCCAGCAGCCTCCGGGACAGGGAACCGAACACTGAAGCTTTCTTT	CASSLRDREPNTEAFF
13	TRBV5-8	.	.	TRBJ1-1	TGTGCCAGCAGCTTATTCAGGGACACTGAAGCTTTCTTT	CASSLFRDTEAFF
13	TRBV24-1	.	TRBD1	TRBJ2-3	TGTGCCACCAGTGAGGACACAGGGGCTACGCAGTATTTT	CATSEDTGATQYF
16	TRBV28	.	.	TRBJ1-4	TGTGCCAGCAGATTTACAGATTCAGGGCTTTCTGAAAAACTGTTTTTT	CASRFTDSGLSEKLFF
14	TRBV9	.	.	TRBJ1-4	TGTGCCAGCAGTGGACTGGCGGGAAATGAAAAACTGTTTTTT	CASSGLAGNEKLFF
19	TRBV27	.	TRBD1	TRBJ2-6	TGTGCCAGCAGTTATCTTGACAGGGGCCTTAAATCTGGGGCCAACGTCCTGACTTTC	CASSYLDRGLKSGANVLTF
12	TRBV2	few	TRBD2	TRBJ2-2	TGTGCCAGCAGGCTAGCGGCCGGGGAGCTGTTTTTT	CASRLAAGELFF